This T cell receptor (beta chain) was retrieved from a study of cytomegalovirus exposure and HLA in healthy donors. This clone was found a few times. V shed 8 bases, J shed 6 bases, and the junction held 9 bases outside the gene matches. Germline V gene lookup returns CDR1 LNHDA and CDR2 SQIVND (reference sequence). This CDR3 has 14 amino acids. Primers for the PCR totalled 60 Vbeta and 13 Jbeta. Using immunoSEQ multiplex PCR, the repertoire was profiled, and TCRdb retains in-frame clones only, with some absent. The sample contains some 120,000 clones, approximately 87% of which appear only once. The chain recombines TRBV19 with TRBJ2-1; 8 positions match TRBD1. The sample was PBMCs. This receptor was identified in a man between 18 and 29 years old in good health and CMV-seropositive. The CDR3 sequence is CASHRQGKGNEQFF. In nucleotides, the CDR3 is TGTGCCAGTCACCGACAGGGGAAGGGCAATGAGCAGTTCTTC.